One sample yielded the 12 T cell receptor beta chains listed below, sequenced in a study of OX40 agonist ivuxolimab in advanced cancers. Assay: immunoSEQ multiplex PCR; the TCRdb copy retains only in-frame clones and omits some. The data hold tens of thousands of clones, with 90% to 95% observed a single time. Specimen: CD4+ or CD8+ T cells sorted from blood, collected in a trial of the OX40 agonist ivuxolimab. These receptors all stem from an adult with an advanced solid tumor such as melanoma, head and neck, liver or kidney cancer.

This sequence joins TRBV10-2 and TRBJ2-5, with D possibly being TRBD2 (6 bases). CDR1 and CDR2 (germline): WSHSY, SAAADI. V lost 7 bases and J 2 bases, leaving 14 bases between the germline ends. The CDR3 extends over 14 amino acids. CDR3 sequence (DNA): TGCGCCAGCACCCAGGATAGCGGACAAGAGACCCAGTACTTC. Translated, it gives CASTQDSGQETQYF.

The chain links TRBV28 to TRBJ2-7; TRBD2 matches 10 bases. With 5 bases clipped from V and 2 bases from J, the junction kept 9 bases outside the gene matches. Germline loops: CDR1 MDHEN, CDR2 SYDVKM. The CDR3 is 16 amino acids. The CDR3 DNA is TGTGCCAGCAGTCCCCCGCGGACTAGCGGAACCTACGAGCAGTACTTC. Translated, it gives CASSPPRTSGTYEQYF.

This chain uses TRBV4-3 with TRBJ2-3; D is unclear. This CDR3 is 13 amino acids long. Trimming took 3 bases from V and 1 from J, leaving 5 bases between them. The germline CDR1 and CDR2 sequences are LGHNA and YSLEER. CDR3 sequence: CASSHGRTDTQYF. The DNA for the CDR3 is TGCGCCAGCAGCCACGGTCGCACAGATACGCAGTATTTT.

The rearrangement joins TRBV28 to TRBJ1-2; no firm D call. Germline loops: CDR1 MDHEN, CDR2 SYDVKM. V lost 5 bases and J lost 4, with 11 bases in between. CDR3 length: 13 amino acids. CDR3 bases: TGTGCCAGCAGTCCCCGAGGGAGCTATGGCTACACCTTC. Translating it yields CASSPRGSYGYTF.

CDR3 protein: CASTNWGGDYGYTF. Written as DNA, the CDR3 is TGTGCCAGCACCAATTGGGGGGGTGACTATGGCTACACCTTC. The chain combines TRBV27 with TRBJ1-2; maybe TRBD1 (5 bases). The CDR3 has 14 amino acids. Trimming took off 7 bases at V and 3 bases at J, with 15 bases between the two ends. Per germline, CDR1 MNHEY and CDR2 SMNVEV (reference sequence).

This clone was detected only once. The V gene is TRBV28, the J gene TRBJ2-7, with D perhaps assigned TRBD1 or TRBD2 (5 bases each). Trimming pared 10 bases from V and 1 base from J, leaving 14 bases between. This CDR3 region has 13 residues. In germline, CDR1 is MDHEN, CDR2 SYDVKM. The CDR3 DNA reads as TGTGCCATACAAGGGACCTTATCCTACGAGCAGTACTTC. Translated: CAIQGTLSYEQYF.

The rearrangement uses TRBV7-2 and TRBJ2-7; 9 bases fit TRBD1. V lost 5 bases to trimming and J lost 3 bases; unmatched junction nucleotides: 17. Germline V lookup: CDR1 SGHTA, CDR2 FQGNSA. This CDR3 has 18 amino acids. The CDR3 DNA follows: TGTGCCAGCAGCCATAGGGGGGACAGGGTTGTGGGTGGCTACGAGCAGTACTTC. It encodes CASSHRGDRVVGGYEQYF.

The CDR3 DNA is TGTGCCAGCAGTCCGACGGGACAGGTTAGCACCGGGGAGCTGTTTTTT. Translated: CASSPTGQVSTGELFF. The genes are TRBV27 and TRBJ2-2; 8 nucleotides align to TRBD1. The CDR3 extends over 16 amino acids. Trimming took 5 bases from V and 4 from J; bases not matched to a gene: 9. Germline assignment: CDR1 MNHEY and CDR2 SMNVEV (reference sequence).

J is TRBJ1-2 and V is TRBV28, with D unresolved. V lost 3 bases to trimming and J lost 5 bases, with 13 bases between them. The CDR3 extends over 14 amino acids. Germline V gives CDR1 MDHEN, CDR2 SYDVKM. DNA of the CDR3: TGTGCCAGCAGTTTCAATCAAGTGGGATATGGCTACACCTTC. It specifies CASSFNQVGYGYTF.

The chain carries TRBV28 and TRBJ2-7; TRBD2 matches 9 bases. With V trimmed by 6 bases and J by 5 bases, 8 bases remained unmatched. The CDR3 loop spans 14 amino acids. The germline CDR1 and CDR2 sequences are MDHEN and SYDVKM. The CDR3: CASSRGTSPHEQYF. The CDR3 nucleotides read TGTGCCAGCAGCCGCGGGACTAGCCCCCACGAGCAGTACTTC.

J is TRBJ2-3 and V is TRBV7-2, with D possibly matching TRBD2 (6 bases). Germline values: CDR1 SGHTA, CDR2 FQGNSA. The CDR3 is made up of 16 amino acids. The V end was cut by 1 base, the J end by 4 bases, with 15 bases between. The CDR3 nucleotides read TGTGCCAGCAGCTTAGGAAGGGTCGGGGGATCAGATACGCAGTATTTT. This gives the protein CASSLGRVGGSDTQYF. Drawing the rest from reference TRBV7-2 and TRBJ2-3, the complete variable domain is GAGVSQSPSNKVTEKGKDVELRCDPISGHTALYWYRQSLGQGLEFLIYFQGNSAPDKSGLPSDRFSAERTGGSVSTLTIQRTQQEDSAVYLCASSLGRVGGSDTQYFGPGTRLTVL.

V gene TRBV19 combines with J gene TRBJ2-1; weak D call: TRBD1 (6 bases). The germline V gene encodes CDR1 LNHDA and CDR2 SQIVND (reference sequence). CDR3 size: 15 residues. V was pared by 3 bases and J by 2 bases, with 11 bases between. The chain's CDR3 is CASSITTGTYNEQFF. In nucleotides, the CDR3 is TGTGCCAGTAGTATCACGACAGGTACCTACAATGAGCAGTTCTTC.